The TCR beta chain under discussion was sequenced for a study of control samples from healthy donors and cancer patients. TCRdb's table, derived via immunoSEQ multiplex PCR, lists solely in-frame clones and lacks some. The table has roughly 140,000 clones, 93% seen once. The germline V and J ends were trimmed by 3 bases and 3 bases, with 6 bases remaining between them. This CDR3 is built from 12 residues. CDR1 and CDR2 (germline): SGDLS, YYNGEE. This clonotype was obtained from a man in his fifties or sixties in good health. The chain combines TRBV9 with TRBJ1-2; D is ambiguous. Material: blood. CDR3 region: CASSAADYGYTF. Here the CDR3 DNA reads TGTGCCAGCAGCGCAGCGGACTATGGCTACACCTTC.